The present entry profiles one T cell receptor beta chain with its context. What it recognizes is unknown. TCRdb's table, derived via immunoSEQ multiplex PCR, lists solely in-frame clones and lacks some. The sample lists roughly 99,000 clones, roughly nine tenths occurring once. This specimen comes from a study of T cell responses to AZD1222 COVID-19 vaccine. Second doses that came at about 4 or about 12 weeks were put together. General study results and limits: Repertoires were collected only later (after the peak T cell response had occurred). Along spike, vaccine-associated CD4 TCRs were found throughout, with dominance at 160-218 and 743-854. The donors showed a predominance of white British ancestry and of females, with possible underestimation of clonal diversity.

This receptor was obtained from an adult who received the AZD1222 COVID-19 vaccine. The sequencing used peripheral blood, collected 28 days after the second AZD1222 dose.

The CDR3 DNA sequence: TGTGCCAGCAGCCAAGATTCAAATGCCAATGAGCAGTTCTTC. Amino acids: CASSQDSNANEQFF. The chain combines TRBV14 with TRBJ2-1; D uncertain. Trimming took 0 bases from V and 6 from J, leaving 9 bases between them. Germline V gene lookup returns CDR1 SGHDN and CDR2 FVKESK. The CDR3 contains 14 residues.